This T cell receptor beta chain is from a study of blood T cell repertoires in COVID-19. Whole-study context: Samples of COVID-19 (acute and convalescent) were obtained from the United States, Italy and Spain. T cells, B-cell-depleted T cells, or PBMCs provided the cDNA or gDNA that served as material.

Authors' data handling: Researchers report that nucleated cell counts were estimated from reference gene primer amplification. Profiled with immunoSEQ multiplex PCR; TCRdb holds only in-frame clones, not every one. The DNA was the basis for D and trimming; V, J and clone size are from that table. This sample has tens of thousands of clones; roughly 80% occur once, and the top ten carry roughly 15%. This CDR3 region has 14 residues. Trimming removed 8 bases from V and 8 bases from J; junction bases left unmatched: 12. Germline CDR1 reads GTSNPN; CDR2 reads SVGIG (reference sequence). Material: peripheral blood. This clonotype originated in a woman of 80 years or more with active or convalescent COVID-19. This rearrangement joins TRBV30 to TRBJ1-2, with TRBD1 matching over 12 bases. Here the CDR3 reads CAGTGTGGPLGYTF. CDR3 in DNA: TGTGCCGGGACCGGGACAGGGGGCCCGTTAGGCTACACCTTC.